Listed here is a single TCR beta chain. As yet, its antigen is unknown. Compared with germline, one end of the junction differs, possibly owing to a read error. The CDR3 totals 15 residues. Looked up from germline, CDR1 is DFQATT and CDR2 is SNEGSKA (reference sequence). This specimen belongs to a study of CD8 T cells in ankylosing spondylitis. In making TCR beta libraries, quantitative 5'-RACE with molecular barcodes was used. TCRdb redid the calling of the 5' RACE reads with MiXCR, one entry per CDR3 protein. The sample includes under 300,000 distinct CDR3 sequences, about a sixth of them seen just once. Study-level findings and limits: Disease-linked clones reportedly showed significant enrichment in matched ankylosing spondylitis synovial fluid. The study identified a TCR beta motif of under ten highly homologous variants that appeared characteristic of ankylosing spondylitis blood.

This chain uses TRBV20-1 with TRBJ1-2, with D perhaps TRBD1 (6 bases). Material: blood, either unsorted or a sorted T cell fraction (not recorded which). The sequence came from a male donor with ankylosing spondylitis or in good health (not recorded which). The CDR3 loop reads CSARDGGAYNYGYPF. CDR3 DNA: TGCAGTGCTAGAGATGGGGGGGCCTATAACTATGGCTACCCCTTC.